Here is one TCR beta chain with its context. These data belong to a study of T cell changes during pregnancy in multiple sclerosis. The method was immunoSEQ multiplex PCR; TCRdb's version includes in-frame clones alone and lacks a portion of them. The sample shows 85,000 to 100,000 clones, roughly 90% of them seen only once. The clonotype comes from a female donor with multiple sclerosis, enrolled in a pregnancy study. The sequencing here drew on peripheral blood, taken in the first trimester of pregnancy.

The CDR3 reads CSVVKGANYGYTF. The CDR3 DNA is TGCAGCGTTGTGAAGGGGGCTAACTATGGCTACACCTTC. The genes are TRBV29-1 and TRBJ1-2, with a weak D call TRBD1 (6 bases). V shed 4 bases and J shed 0 bases, with 9 bases lying between them. Germline-derived CDR1 and CDR2 are SQVTM and ANQGSEA. CDR3 length: 13 amino acids.